The source of this T cell receptor beta chain is a study of OX40 agonist ivuxolimab in advanced cancers. Germline-derived CDR1 and CDR2 are SGHTA and FQGNSA. The CDR3 runs to 12 residues. V was clipped by 6 bases and J by 10 bases, with 15 bases between them. The table came from immunoSEQ multiplex PCR; TCRdb's copy has only in-frame clones and leaves some out. In the table there are about 90,000 clones, approximately 90% of which are singletons. Sequencing was performed on CD4+ or CD8+ T cells sorted from blood, taken in a trial of the OX40 agonist ivuxolimab. The rearrangement links TRBV7-2 to TRBJ1-1; no clear D gene. This TCR was sampled from an adult with an advanced solid tumor such as melanoma, head and neck, liver or kidney cancer. Written as DNA, the CDR3 is TGTGCCAGCAGAGTGGCCGGAGAGGGAGCTTTCTTT. This sequence encodes CASRVAGEGAFF.